This T cell receptor (beta chain) was recorded in a study of T cells in narcolepsy. Whole-study results and caveats: Same-patient CSF and blood CD4+ T cell clonotypes included HCRT-specific and TRIB2-specific autoreactive ones.

Details on this clone: Its specificity is not known.

Trimming took 2 bases from V and 5 from J, leaving 10 bases between them. This CDR3 has 13 amino acids. Germline V gene data show CDR1 as MDHEN and CDR2 as SYDVKM. Assay: immunoSEQ multiplex PCR; the TCRdb copy retains only in-frame clones and omits some. The sample records nearly 35,000 clones, around 80% being singletons. The chain recombines TRBV28 with TRBJ2-7; D call uncertain. The TCR originated in a human donor in good health. Input material: memory (CD45RA-) CD4+ T cells from blood. CDR3 protein: CASSLGFRDEQYF. The CDR3 bases are TGTGCCAGCAGTTTAGGTTTTAGGGACGAGCAGTACTTC.